The clone carrying this TCR beta chain was picked up a small number of times. The antigen is not known. The sample is drawn from a study of T-cell memory formation after mild COVID-19. The V end lost 3 bases, the J end lost 3 bases, and 16 bases lay between the germline ends. Germline loops: CDR1 KGHSH, CDR2 LQKENI. This CDR3 comprises 16 residues. TCRdb ran MiXCR on the 5' RACE reads and lists one entry per CDR3 protein. The data hold about 340,000 distinct CDR3 sequences, with around 15% observed a single time. Regarding the study as a whole: Day 15 to 85 contracting clones showed balanced CD4/CD8; day 15 to 37 expanders favored CD4+.

This clonotype was sampled from a man younger than 35 who had mild COVID-19 (a few samples of this study predate the infection). Cell type and time point are not known. The sample comprised PBMCs or a T cell subset sorted from them (not recorded which). The chain has TRBV18 and TRBJ2-3, with D unresolved. This chain's CDR3 is CASSPTRGVGTDTQYF. CDR3 coding DNA: TGTGCCAGCTCACCGACCCGAGGAGTCGGGACAGATACGCAGTATTTT.